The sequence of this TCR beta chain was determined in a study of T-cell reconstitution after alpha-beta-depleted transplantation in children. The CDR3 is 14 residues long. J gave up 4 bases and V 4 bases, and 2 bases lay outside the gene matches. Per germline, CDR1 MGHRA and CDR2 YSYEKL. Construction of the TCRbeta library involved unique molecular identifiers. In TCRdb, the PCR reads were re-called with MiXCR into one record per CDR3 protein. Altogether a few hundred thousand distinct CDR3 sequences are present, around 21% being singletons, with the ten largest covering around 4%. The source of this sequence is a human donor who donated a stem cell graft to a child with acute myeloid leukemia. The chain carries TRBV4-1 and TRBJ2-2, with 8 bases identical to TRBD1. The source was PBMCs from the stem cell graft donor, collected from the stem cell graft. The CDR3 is CASSRTGPTGELFF. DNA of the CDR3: TGCGCCAGCAGCCGGACAGGGCCCACCGGGGAGCTGTTTTTT.